Shown below are 31 T cell receptor beta chains from a single sample sequenced in a study of T cells after yellow fever vaccination. One entry per CDR3 protein, called by TCRdb with MiXCR from the 5' RACE reads. This sample has more than 300,000 distinct CDR3 sequences, with about 10% found just once. The sequenced sample was CD4+ T cells sorted from PBMCs, obtained 45 days after the yellow fever booster vaccination. Receptor source: a man aged 18 to 29 who received the YFV17D yellow fever vaccine.

The rearrangement uses TRBV7-2 and TRBJ1-6; 12 positions match TRBD1. CDR1 SGHTA and CDR2 FQGNSA come from the germline V gene. J was trimmed by 9 bases and V by 3 bases; bases with no gene match: 6. This CDR3 is built from 16 residues. The CDR3 loop is CASSLQPGQGASPLHF. CDR3 coding DNA: TGTGCCAGCAGCTTGCAACCGGGACAGGGGGCTTCACCCCTCCACTTT.

The genes are TRBV7-2 and TRBJ1-1; TRBD1 might be the D (6 bases). V shed 1 base and J shed 0 bases, with 12 bases lying between them. Per germline, CDR1 SGHTA and CDR2 FQGNSA. The CDR3 is 16 residues long. The CDR3 DNA is TGTGCCAGCAGCTTAGGGTACGGGGGCATGAACACTGAAGCTTTCTTT. Residues: CASSLGYGGMNTEAFF.

This clonotype was seen only a few times. The chain recombines TRBV18 with TRBJ2-3, with D unresolved. Per the germline V gene, CDR1 is KGHSH and CDR2 is LQKENI. The V gene lost 3 bases and the J gene lost 2 bases, with 6 bases spanning the gap. This CDR3 comprises 13 residues. In nucleotides, the CDR3 is TGTGCCAGCTCACCGGCCAACACAGATACGCAGTATTTT. It is translated as CASSPANTDTQYF.

The rearrangement links TRBV4-1 to TRBJ1-6; D unresolved. CDR3 length equals 15 residues. In germline, CDR1 is MGHRA, CDR2 YSYEKL. Deletions cut 1 base from V and 10 bases from J, with 14 bases between. The CDR3 coding sequence is TGCGCCAGCAGCCAAGGACCGGGGTCAGGATCACCCCTCCACTTT. It translates to CASSQGPGSGSPLHF.

This clonotype was counted between two and nine times. V usage is TRBV6-5 and J usage is TRBJ1-1, with D hard to call. The CDR3 runs 15 residues. Germline assignment: CDR1 MNHEY and CDR2 SVGAGI. Trimming left V 0 bases short and J 1 base short, with 9 bases between. CDR3 DNA sequence: TGTGCCAGCAGTTACTCGTTAGAGGGGAACACTGAAGCTTTCTTT. This sequence encodes CASSYSLEGNTEAFF.

This chain joins TRBV6-5 and TRBJ1-1, with D possibly matching TRBD1 (5 bases). V lost 6 bases and J lost 4, with 15 bases in between. Germline CDR1 reads MNHEY; CDR2 reads SVGAGI. The CDR3 loop spans 14 amino acids. This CDR3 reads CASRWWGDGTEAFF. CDR3 nucleotides: TGTGCCAGCAGGTGGTGGGGGGACGGCACTGAAGCTTTCTTT.

The rearrangement joins TRBV15 to TRBJ2-1, with TRBD1 matching 11 bases. Germline assignment: CDR1 LNHNV and CDR2 YYDKDF (reference sequence). This CDR3 region has 15 residues. The V gene end was trimmed by 4 bases and the J gene end by 7 bases; junction bases not matched to a gene: 6. Here the CDR3 reads CATSKGQGAGNEQFF. CDR3 DNA sequence: TGTGCCACCAGCAAAGGACAGGGGGCTGGGAATGAGCAGTTCTTC.

Ten or more counts support this clonotype. This chain connects TRBV12-3 or TRBV12-4 to TRBJ1-2; the D is unclear. The CDR3 is 12 residues long. V was clipped by 4 bases and J by 4 bases, with 7 bases between them. The CDR3 DNA reads TGTGCCAGCAGTTCCGGGATCTATGGCTACACCTTC. This encodes CASSSGIYGYTF.

V usage is TRBV2 and J usage is TRBJ1-5, with 8 bases lining up with TRBD1. Germline V CDR1 and CDR2: SNHLY, FYNNEI. The trim removed 8 bases at V and 7 bases at J, leaving 13 bases unmatched. This CDR3 comprises 15 residues. The CDR3 sequence: CASGKGGQGRQPQHF. The CDR3 DNA follows: TGTGCCAGCGGTAAGGGAGGACAGGGAAGACAGCCCCAGCATTTT.

The chain recombines TRBV4-3 with TRBJ1-2, with 7 bases fitting TRBD1. The CDR3 spans 12 residues. The ends lost 6 bases at V and 7 bases at J; junction bases unmatched: 5. Looked up from germline, CDR1 is LGHNA and CDR2 is YSLEER. The CDR3 DNA sequence: TGCGCCAGCAGGGGCCCAGGGGGTGGCTACACCTTC. This translates into CASRGPGGGYTF.

The genes are TRBV4-1 and TRBJ2-7; D is possibly TRBD1 (6 bases). This CDR3 spans 14 amino acids. CDR1 is MGHRA, CDR2 YSYEKL, per germline. Trimming took off 1 base at V and 7 bases at J, with 14 bases between the two ends. The CDR3 loop reads CASSQAPSGDEQYV. The CDR3 DNA reads TGCGCCAGCAGCCAAGCTCCCTCAGGGGATGAGCAGTACGTC.

As regards this clonotype: This may be a read error: a much more frequent sequence differs by one nucleotide. Here the CDR3 DNA reads TGTGCCAGCAGCCCACAGGGTCTAGAGACCCAGTACTTC. Translation: CASSPQGLETQYF. The chain joins TRBV7-6 to TRBJ2-5; D might be TRBD1 (6 bases). The CDR3 covers 13 residues. The V gene lost 5 bases and the J gene lost 4 bases, with 11 bases spanning the gap. Germline CDR1 and CDR2: SGHVS and FNYEAQ.

This clonotype was detected only a few times. The chain carries TRBV18 and TRBJ2-2; D ambiguous. The CDR3 sequence is 14 residues long. Trimming took off 7 bases at V and 0 bases at J, with 9 bases between the two ends. In germline, CDR1 is KGHSH, CDR2 LQKENI. The CDR3 nucleotides read TGTGCCAGCTGCCGACGGACGAACACCGGGGAGCTGTTTTTT. Protein product: CASCRRTNTGELFF.

This chain joins TRBV7-3 and TRBJ2-5; TRBD1 might be the D (6 bases). This CDR3 contains 14 residues. The germline V and J ends were trimmed by 6 bases and 4 bases, with 15 bases remaining between them. The germline V gene has CDR1 SGHTA and CDR2 FQGTGA. The CDR3, as DNA: TGTGCCAGCAGTTCAACCGCAGGGGTAGAGACCCAGTACTTC. Encoded protein: CASSSTAGVETQYF.

The chain uses TRBV7-9 and TRBJ1-1, with 9 bases lining up with TRBD1. The CDR3 length is 14 residues. V was clipped by 6 bases and J by 7 bases; unmatched bases: 9. Germline V lookup: CDR1 SEHNR, CDR2 FQNEAQ (reference sequence). The CDR3 loop reads CASRLSGTGSEAFF. The CDR3 DNA follows: TGTGCCAGCAGACTATCCGGGACAGGGAGTGAAGCTTTCTTT.

J is TRBJ2-2 and V is TRBV4-2; a weak D match, TRBD2 (7 bases). There are 17 residues in the CDR3. Germline-derived CDR1 and CDR2 are LGHNA and YNFKEQ. V lost 0 bases and J lost 5, with 16 bases in between. DNA for the CDR3: TGTGCCAGCAGCCAAGATCGGCGGGGGCAGGGGACCGGGGAGCTGTTTTTT. Encoded protein: CASSQDRRGQGTGELFF.

The table lists this clonotype with a few counts. The V and J genes are TRBV3-1 and TRBJ1-5; D uncertain. The CDR3 loop spans 13 amino acids. CDR1 is LGHDT and CDR2 is YNNKEL in the germline V gene (reference sequence). The ends were cut back, 0 bases at V and 6 bases at J, with 6 bases in the middle. The CDR3: CASSQDTGQPQHF. CDR3 bases: TGTGCCAGCAGCCAAGATACGGGTCAGCCCCAGCATTTT.

The rearrangement joins TRBV12-3 or TRBV12-4 to TRBJ1-2, with D possibly TRBD1 on 6 matching bases. The CDR3 covers 12 residues. Trimming left V 3 bases short and J 7 bases short, with 9 bases between. The CDR3 region is CASSLGASGYTF. CDR3 nucleotides: TGTGCCAGCAGTTTGGGGGCAAGTGGCTACACCTTC.

The genes are TRBV5-1 and TRBJ2-5, with TRBD1 as a possible D gene (6 bases). Germline V lookup: CDR1 SGHRS, CDR2 YFSETQ. Trimming cost V 2 bases and J 4 bases, with 12 bases left between them. CDR3 length: 14 amino acids. The CDR3 protein is CASSFAGVGETQYF. For the CDR3, the DNA is TGCGCCAGCAGCTTCGCAGGGGTAGGAGAGACCCAGTACTTC. Looking up the rest from reference TRBV5-1 and TRBJ2-5 gives the full variable domain: KAGVTQTPRYLIKTRGQQVTLSCSPISGHRSVSWYQQTPGQGLQFLFEYFSETQRNKGNFPGRFSGRQFSNSRSEMNVSTLELGDSALYLCASSFAGVGETQYFGPGTRLLVL.

J is TRBJ1-5 and V is TRBV6-5, with 7 bases matching TRBD1. The V gene end was trimmed by 4 bases and the J gene end by 5 bases; junction bases not matched to a gene: 8. Germline values: CDR1 MNHEY, CDR2 SVGAGI. The CDR3 has 15 residues. CDR3 nucleotides: TGTGCCAGCAGTTCGACAGGGACCTTTCATCAGCCCCAGCATTTT. Translation gives CASSSTGTFHQPQHF.

This clonotype was counted between two and nine times. The chain links TRBV10-3 to TRBJ2-5; D might be TRBD1 (7 bases). Germline values: CDR1 ENHRY, CDR2 SYGVKD. Deletions cut 10 bases from V and 3 bases from J, with 15 bases between. This CDR3 spans 13 amino acids. CDR3 loop: CATRGTEKETQYF. The DNA for the CDR3 is TGTGCCACCCGGGGGACAGAAAAAGAGACCCAGTACTTC.

This clonotype was found many times. The CDR3 is CASSPSLATETQYF. The CDR3 nucleotides are TGCGCCAGCAGCCCGTCACTAGCGACCGAGACCCAGTACTTC. The chain couples TRBV4-3 to TRBJ2-5, with 7 bases fitting TRBD2. The germline CDR1 and CDR2 sequences are LGHNA and YSLEER. V lost 4 bases to trimming and J lost 5 bases; unmatched junction nucleotides: 7. The CDR3 runs to 14 residues.

In its sample, this clonotype was seen a few times. The V call is TRBV4-1, the J call TRBJ1-5, with TRBD1 as a possible D gene (5 bases). CDR3 length: 17 residues. V was clipped by 0 bases and J by 1 base, with 13 bases between them. Germline V gives CDR1 MGHRA, CDR2 YSYEKL. In nucleotides, the CDR3 is TGCGCCAGCAGCCAAGAACGGCCCAGGGCAAGCAATCAGCCCCAGCATTTT. Amino acid sequence: CASSQERPRASNQPQHF.

This chain links TRBV27 with TRBJ2-3; 8 bases are a match to TRBD2. V was pared by 10 bases and J by 2 bases, with 5 bases of the junction left unmatched. The germline V gene has CDR1 MNHEY and CDR2 SMNVEV (reference sequence). The CDR3 has 13 residues. The CDR3 is CAIRGGNTDTQYF. CDR3 DNA: TGTGCCATCCGGGGGGGCAACACAGATACGCAGTATTTT.

The V call is TRBV7-9, the J call TRBJ2-7, with D possibly being TRBD1 or TRBD2 (5 bases each). The V gene's germline CDR1 is SEHNR and CDR2 FQNEAQ (reference sequence). The CDR3 loop spans 14 amino acids. Deletions cut 4 bases from V and 1 base from J, with 11 bases between. In DNA form, the CDR3 reads TGTGCCAGCAGCTCAACCTGGGGGTCCTACGAGCAGTACGTC. As protein: CASSSTWGSYEQYV.

In this sample, this clonotype turned up a few times. This chain connects TRBV7-3 to TRBJ2-1; D gene uncertain. This CDR3 contains 15 residues. The V gene's germline CDR1 is SGHTA and CDR2 FQGTGA. Trimming took 5 bases from V and 0 from J, leaving 11 bases between them. CDR3 sequence: CASSVDASSYNEQFF. In DNA form, the CDR3 reads TGTGCCAGCAGCGTCGACGCCAGCTCCTACAATGAGCAGTTCTTC.

The sample holds many counts of this clonotype. The chain has TRBV27 and TRBJ2-1, with D tentatively TRBD2 (7 bases). V was shortened by 7 bases and J by 7 bases, with 23 bases between the two germline ends. Germline values: CDR1 MNHEY, CDR2 SMNVEV (reference sequence). The length of the CDR3 is 16 residues. The CDR3 DNA sequence: TGTGCCAGCACCCAAGCGTGGGGGACTACAGGGAATGAGCAGTTCTTC. Amino acids: CASTQAWGTTGNEQFF.

The chain recombines TRBV20-1 with TRBJ2-3, with D unresolved. Germline V gene sequence: CDR1 DFQATT, CDR2 SNEGSKA (reference sequence). The CDR3 sequence is 13 residues long. The ends were cut back, 1 base at V and 7 bases at J, with 12 bases in the middle. CDR3 DNA sequence: TGCAGTGCTAGAGTCGAGTGGGCAAATACGCAGTATTTT. Protein product: CSARVEWANTQYF.

V is TRBV6-1 and J is TRBJ2-1; 9 bases are shared with TRBD2. The CDR3 has 15 residues. Germline lookup yields CDR1 MNHNS and CDR2 SASEGT. After removal of 5 bases from V and 5 bases from J, the junction contained 7 bases not matched to a gene. CDR3 loop: CASSRPSGAHNEQFF. Written as DNA, the CDR3 is TGTGCCAGCAGTCGTCCTAGCGGGGCCCACAATGAGCAGTTCTTC.

There are a few counts of this clonotype. The J gene is TRBJ1-1, the V gene TRBV7-9; weak D call: TRBD1 (5 bases). Germline loops: CDR1 SEHNR, CDR2 FQNEAQ (reference sequence). Trimming stripped 2 bases from V and 8 bases from J, with 12 bases between. The CDR3 is 13 amino acids. CDR3 in DNA: TGTGCCAGCAGCTTAACAGGAGGAAACGAAGCTTTCTTT. Translated: CASSLTGGNEAFF.

J is TRBJ1-4 and V is TRBV7-2; D unresolved. This CDR3 region has 17 residues. The V gene's germline CDR1 is SGHTA and CDR2 FQGNSA. Deletions cut 3 bases from V and 0 bases from J, with 14 bases between. The DNA for the CDR3 is TGTGCCAGCAGCTTCCCCCAACGGGGTGCAACTAATGAAAAACTGTTTTTT. It translates to CASSFPQRGATNEKLFF.